One TCR beta chain is described in this entry. This clone came up a few times. The antigen it recognizes is unknown. No much larger clone is present one base from it, and per-base qualities are unavailable. Reading the germline V gene gives CDR1 KGHSH and CDR2 LQKENI. The germline V end is reduced by 10 bases and the J end by 6 bases; junction bases left unmatched: 9. From the cysteine through the phenylalanine, the CDR3 covers 14 amino acids. Solely the CDR3 DNA is kept, with 42 bases framed from the first base. At one collaborating source in Seattle, patients were enrolled during active infection and were followed longitudinally through the course of disease. The collaborating institutions used their own protocols to collect whole blood in K2EDTA tubes. For TCRbeta analysis, collaborators shipped samples in one of three forms: frozen whole blood, isolated PBMCs, or DNA extracted from either of those sample types.

The sample belongs to a study of blood T cell repertoires in COVID-19 (dated by TCRdb to 2018 to 2020). Study-level background: Samples from collaborators originated in the United States, Italy and Spain and spanned both the acute and convalescent phases of COVID-19. The material from the prospective study consisted of cDNA or gDNA derived from T cells, B-cell-depleted T cells, or PBMCs. Subjects who had been exposed to COVID-19, were actively infected with it, or had recovered from it provided the deeply sampled blood TCRbeta repertoires that made up the dataset. The samples were drawn from the first 160 participants of the ongoing ImmuneRACE study and from under 1,500 subjects provided by 6 global collaborators. Nearly every sample came with metadata listing a de-identified subject ID, COVID-19 status, age in years and sex. HLA class I and class II types, where available, came from metadata supplied by the sample provider rather than from assay-based typing. The repertoires were released in a freely available public database meant as a resource for research on the immune response to SARS-CoV-2.

Overall results and qualifications from the work: How much clinical and demographic metadata was included differed by source and by participant, and the metadata was provided uncurated.

The immunoSEQ Assay, a bias-controlled multiplex PCR, was used to amplify TCRbeta CDR3 regions from genomic DNA. Under the source paper's analysis protocol: The number of nucleated cells in each sample was estimated by amplification of reference gene primers within the assay. To quantify the absolute abundance of each unique TCRbeta CDR3 rearrangement, sequence reads were collapsed and filtered. Productive Simpson clonality was computed per sample as the square root of Simpson's diversity index over productive rearrangements. The clones in this table, taken by TCRdb from immuneACCESS, are in-frame only. Not every clone is retained; where verified, under half of the shortfall comes from an unresolved V gene, and the cause of the rest is unknown. V, J and clone size were drawn from that table, and D and trimming were deduced from the DNA. Here the sample has about 49,000 clones; 85% to 95% occur a single time. The ten largest clones capture 1% of the sample.

Input material: peripheral blood. The sequence joins TRBV18 to TRBJ2-1, and 10 junctional nucleotides match TRBD2. This TCR came from a man between 60 and 75 years old with COVID-19, enrolled during active disease. The CDR3 is CATTPLAGGNEQFF. DNA sequence: TGTGCCACCACACCCTTAGCGGGAGGCAATGAGCAGTTCTTC.